This is a list of T cell receptor beta chains from one sample in a study of cytomegalovirus exposure and HLA in healthy donors. Generated by immunoSEQ multiplex PCR, the TCRdb table keeps only in-frame clones and is missing some. The data contain approximately 90,000 clones, approximately 80% of them singletons. The specimen sequenced was PBMCs. The receptors shown here come from a man aged 30 to 39 in good health and CMV-seronegative. CDR3s include the opening cysteine and the closing phenylalanine or tryptophan. The D gene is left open where the match is weak. Rows give clone size only sometimes, using once, few, many, or a class for an expanded clone.

d_call j_call v_call clone_size cdr3_aa cdr3_nt
TRBD2 TRBJ2-7 TRBV7-2 . CASSLWRGEGYEQYF TGTGCCAGCAGCTTATGGCGGGGGGAGGGCTACGAGCAGTACTTC
TRBD1 TRBJ1-4 TRBV2 . CASSLHRDSEKLFF TGTGCCAGCAGCCTACACCGGGACAGCGAAAAACTGTTTTTT
TRBD2 TRBJ2-3 TRBV5-6 once CASSLQGGRALDTQYF TGTGCCAGCAGCTTGCAGGGCGGGAGGGCCTTAGATACGCAGTATTTT
. TRBJ1-6 TRBV28 . CASRPMDLPLHF TGTGCCAGCAGGCCTATGGACTTACCCCTCCACTTT
. TRBJ2-1 TRBV7-2 . CASSTPPGNEQFF TGTGCCAGCAGCACCCCCCCGGGGAATGAGCAGTTCTTC
. TRBJ2-1 TRBV28 few CASLSPTEYNEQFF TGTGCCAGCCTCTCCCCGACAGAGTACAATGAGCAGTTCTTC
TRBD1 TRBJ1-2 TRBV5-4 . CASSTTGQGYNYGYTF TGTGCCAGCAGCACGACGGGACAGGGTTACAACTATGGCTACACCTTC
. TRBJ2-3 TRBV18 few CASSPPNSADTQYF TGTGCCAGCTCACCACCAAATAGCGCGGATACGCAGTATTTT
. TRBJ1-4 TRBV5-1 once CASSAGRGNEKLFF TGCGCCAGCAGCGCGGGGAGGGGTAATGAAAAACTGTTTTTT
TRBD1 TRBJ1-2 TRBV5-1 . CASSWRTGYANYGYTF TGCGCCAGCAGCTGGAGGACAGGGTACGCTAACTATGGCTACACCTTC
TRBD1 TRBJ1-2 TRBV7-9 . CSSSETGFYGYTF TGTTCCAGCAGCGAGACAGGGTTCTATGGCTACACCTTC
TRBD1 TRBJ1-3 TRBV30 . CTQKTGAGNTIYF TGTACCCAGAAGACAGGGGCCGGAAACACCATATATTTT
. TRBJ1-2 TRBV11-2 . CASSLGAGDRGYTF TGTGCCAGCAGCTTAGGGGCAGGGGATAGGGGCTACACCTTC
TRBD1 TRBJ2-5 TRBV28 . CASSTGEETQYF TGTGCCAGCAGTACAGGGGAAGAGACCCAGTACTTC
TRBD1 TRBJ1-2 TRBV5-6 . CASSLVGTGGLTGYTF TGTGCCAGCAGCTTGGTCGGGACAGGGGGACTGACGGGCTACACCTTC
TRBD2 TRBJ2-7 TRBV9 . CASSVEAGPYEQYF TGTGCCAGCAGCGTAGAAGCGGGGCCATACGAGCAGTACTTC
. TRBJ1-1 TRBV5-1 . CASSFGGVTEAFF TGCGCCAGCAGCTTTGGGGGCGTCACTGAAGCTTTCTTT
TRBD1 TRBJ2-7 TRBV5-1 . CASRVHPGIGTGAYEQYF TGCGCCAGCAGGGTCCACCCTGGAATCGGGACAGGAGCCTACGAGCAGTACTTC
. TRBJ1-5 TRBV9 . CASRWDKSNQPQHF TGTGCCAGCAGGTGGGACAAAAGCAATCAGCCCCAGCATTTT
. TRBJ1-4 TRBV6-1 . CAINGGAGEKLFF TGTGCCATAAACGGGGGGGCCGGGGAAAAACTGTTTTTT
. TRBJ1-3 TRBV11-2 . CASSDRRRGMSSGNTIYF TGTGCCAGCAGTGACAGGAGACGGGGTATGTCTTCTGGAAACACCATATATTTT
. TRBJ2-3 TRBV5-4 . CASSLSGTRWDTQYF TGTGCCAGCAGCTTGAGCGGGACACGTTGGGATACGCAGTATTTT
. TRBJ1-3 TRBV7-6 . CASSPGTTGSGNTIYF TGTGCCAGCAGCCCCGGGACAACGGGCTCTGGAAACACCATATATTTT
TRBD2 TRBJ2-5 TRBV6-5 once CASSSSGTSGSETQYF TGTGCCAGCAGTTCCTCGGGGACTAGCGGGAGCGAGACCCAGTACTTC
. TRBJ2-3 TRBV10-3 . CAISESDPGVDTQYF TGTGCCATCAGTGAGTCTGACCCGGGGGTAGATACGCAGTATTTT
TRBD2 TRBJ2-7 TRBV10-2 once CATTTLSGTSYEQYF TGCGCCACTACCACCCTTAGCGGGACCTCCTACGAGCAGTACTTC